These 24 T cell receptor beta chains were all obtained from the same sample, sequenced in a study of OX40 agonist ivuxolimab in advanced cancers. Using immunoSEQ multiplex PCR, the repertoire was profiled, and TCRdb retains in-frame clones only, with some absent. The table shows 45,000 to 60,000 clones, with about 92% occurring only once. The specimen was CD4+ or CD8+ T cells sorted from blood, collected in a trial of the OX40 agonist ivuxolimab. The receptors were gathered from an adult with an advanced solid tumor such as melanoma, head and neck, liver or kidney cancer.

The chain couples TRBV23-1 to TRBJ1-3, with D possibly matching TRBD1 (5 bases). TRBV23-1 is known as an ORF, though its function is uncertain. The CDR3 totals 14 residues. Trimming pared 11 bases from V and 0 bases from J, leaving 14 bases between. DNA of the CDR3: TGCGCCCTTAGGGGACTGTACTCTGGAAACACCATATATTTT. It is translated as CALRGLYSGNTIYF.

The genes are TRBV7-7 and TRBJ2-3, with D possibly called TRBD1 or TRBD2 (6 bases each). The CDR3 contains 15 residues. CDR1 SSHAT and CDR2 FNYEAQ come from the germline V gene (reference sequence). V lost 3 bases and J lost 3, with 13 bases in between. Here the CDR3 DNA reads TGTGCCAGCAGCTTGGAAACAGGGAGGACAGATACGCAGTATTTT. This codes for CASSLETGRTDTQYF. The whole variable domain, filled in from reference TRBV7-7 and TRBJ2-3, reads GAGVSQSPRYKVTKRGQDVTLRCDPISSHATLYWYQQALGQGPEFLTYFNYEAQPDKSGLPSDRFSAERPEGSISTLTIQRTEQRDSAMYRCASSLETGRTDTQYFGPGTRLTVL.

The chain combines TRBV5-1 with TRBJ1-2; D is perhaps TRBD1 (5 bases). Trimming removed 0 bases at V and 1 base at J, with 16 bases between. CDR1 SGHRS and CDR2 YFSETQ come from the germline V gene. The CDR3 length is 17 residues. The CDR3 nucleotides read TGCGCCAGCAGCTTGGTAGGGGCCGCCAACCATAACTATGGCTACACCTTC. Translated, it gives CASSLVGAANHNYGYTF.

V gene TRBV6-1 combines with J gene TRBJ1-4, with D possibly being TRBD1 (5 bases). Germline V gene sequence: CDR1 MNHNS, CDR2 SASEGT. The CDR3 extends over 16 amino acids. V shed 1 base and J shed 4 bases, with 13 bases lying between them. The CDR3 is CASSEGGYQNNEKLFF. DNA for the CDR3: TGTGCCAGCAGTGAAGGGGGGTATCAGAATAATGAAAAACTGTTTTTT.

The V gene is TRBV21-1, the J gene TRBJ1-6; the table names TRBD1, a call not compared with the DNA. TRBV21-1 is reported as a pseudogene. The CDR3 spans 20 residues. The DNA of the CDR3 is TGTGCCAGCAGCAAAAGTAGAACAGGGGTATCCTCACCTAATAATTCACCCCTCCACTTT. Amino acids: CASSKSRTGVSSPNNSPLHF.

This chain links TRBV18 with TRBJ1-2; no clear D. The CDR3 sequence is 16 residues long. Per the germline V gene, CDR1 is KGHSH and CDR2 is LQKENI. Trimming stripped 0 bases from V and 4 bases from J, with 15 bases between. The DNA for the CDR3 is TGTGCCAGCTCACCACCCGGAGGCCTAGCCCTCTATGGCTACACCTTC. This encodes CASSPPGGLALYGYTF. The full variable domain, with the rest looked up from reference TRBV18 and TRBJ1-2, is NAGVMQNPRHLVRRRGQEARLRCSPMKGHSHVYWYRQLPEEGLKFMVYLQKENIIDESGMPKERFSAEFPKEGPSILRIQQVVRGDSAAYFCASSPPGGLALYGYTFGSGTRLTVV.

The J gene is TRBJ1-2, the V gene TRBV9; maybe TRBD1 (6 bases). Trimming took 3 bases from V and 8 from J, leaving 26 bases between them. The V gene's germline CDR1 is SGDLS and CDR2 YYNGEE. The CDR3 contains 17 residues. The CDR3 sequence is CASSAQRGNRTNLGYTF. CDR3 sequence (DNA): TGTGCCAGCAGCGCCCAAAGGGGGAACAGGACTAATCTAGGCTACACCTTC.

This chain connects TRBV7-8 to TRBJ2-2; a possible D gene is TRBD2 (6 bases). Trimming shortened V by 2 bases and J by 7 bases, and 20 bases separated the two germline ends. The CDR3 has 17 amino acids. Per the germline V gene, CDR1 is SGHVS and CDR2 is FQNEAQ. CDR3 nucleotides: TGTGCCAGCAGCTTATCCTTAGCTCGGGCGGGGATCGGGGAGCTGTTTTTT. The encoded protein is CASSLSLARAGIGELFF.

The CDR3 region has the DNA TGTGCCAGCAGTATTTTAGGGAAGAATCAGCCCCAGCATTTT. Its translation is CASSILGKNQPQHF. The J gene is TRBJ1-5, the V gene TRBV27; D is ambiguous. V was pared by 5 bases and J by 4 bases, with 12 bases between. The CDR3 extends over 14 amino acids. Germline CDR1 reads MNHEY; CDR2 reads SMNVEV (reference sequence).

The chain uses TRBV14 and TRBJ2-5; 8 nucleotides match TRBD2. V lost 4 bases to trimming and J lost 5 bases; unmatched junction nucleotides: 9. The CDR3 spans 15 residues. Germline lookup yields CDR1 SGHDN and CDR2 FVKESK. The CDR3 nucleotides read TGTGCCAGCAGCCGTCCCAGCGGGAGTGGTGAGACCCAGTACTTC. Its translation is CASSRPSGSGETQYF.

The V and J genes are TRBV29-1 and TRBJ2-3, with D perhaps matching TRBD2 (6 bases). V was clipped by 7 bases and J by 1 base, with 18 bases between them. This CDR3 spans 15 amino acids. Germline lookup yields CDR1 SQVTM and CDR2 ANQGSEA. CDR3 sequence reads: CSALGDRRGTDTQYF. CDR3 sequence (DNA): TGCAGCGCCCTAGGGGACCGGAGGGGCACAGATACGCAGTATTTT.

The rearrangement joins TRBV7-8 to TRBJ1-6; tentative D call: TRBD1 (5 bases). The CDR3 runs to 15 residues. Germline CDR1 is SGHVS and CDR2 is FQNEAQ. The V end was cut by 1 base, the J end by 6 bases, with 10 bases between. This CDR3 is CASSLGDPLNSPLHF. As DNA, the CDR3 is TGTGCCAGCAGCTTAGGGGACCCTCTTAATTCACCCCTCCACTTT. Full variable domain (rest looked up from reference TRBV7-8 and TRBJ1-6): GAGVSQSPRYKVAKRGQDVALRCDPISGHVSLFWYQQALGQGPEFLTYFQNEAQLDKSGLPSDRFFAERPEGSVSTLKIQRTQQEDSAVYLCASSLGDPLNSPLHFGNGTRLTVT.

The chain is built from TRBV2 and TRBJ2-1, with no clear D. V lost 6 bases and J lost 6, with 15 bases in between. This CDR3 region has 14 residues. Germline lookup yields CDR1 SNHLY and CDR2 FYNNEI. CDR3 sequence: CASRTGLSGNEQFF. CDR3 coding DNA: TGTGCCAGCAGGACGGGCCTTAGTGGCAATGAGCAGTTCTTC.

V is TRBV7-2 and J is TRBJ2-7, with 13 bases that match TRBD2. V was pared by 4 bases and J by 9 bases, with 9 bases of the junction left unmatched. Germline CDR1 reads SGHTA; CDR2 reads FQGNSA. The CDR3 totals 15 residues. This chain's CDR3 is CASSSLAGGLLSQYF. The CDR3 DNA reads as TGTGCCAGCAGCTCACTAGCGGGAGGGCTACTGTCGCAGTACTTC.

This chain links TRBV28 with TRBJ1-6, with 9 bases identical to TRBD1. The V gene end was trimmed by 5 bases and the J gene end by 11 bases; junction bases not matched to a gene: 10. Germline CDR1 MDHEN, CDR2 SYDVKM. The CDR3 contains 15 residues. The DNA for the CDR3 is TGTGCCAGCAGTCTAGCCGACAGGGGGGTTACACCCCTCCACTTT. Translation: CASSLADRGVTPLHF.

The chain combines TRBV7-6 with TRBJ1-1, with 8 bases fitting TRBD1. Germline lookup yields CDR1 SGHVS and CDR2 FNYEAQ. Trimming removed 5 bases from V and 3 bases from J; junction bases left unmatched: 5. The CDR3 consists of 14 residues. CDR3 DNA: TGTGCCAGCAGCGCAGGGGGCTTAGACACTGAAGCTTTCTTT. As protein: CASSAGGLDTEAFF.

V usage is TRBV7-9 and J usage is TRBJ2-5; D gene ambiguous. CDR3 length: 14 amino acids. Trimming stripped 1 base from V and 4 bases from J, with 10 bases between. CDR1 and CDR2 from the germline V gene are SEHNR and FQNEAQ (reference sequence). The CDR3 reads CASSLVSPRETQYF. The DNA for the CDR3 is TGTGCCAGCAGCTTAGTATCGCCGCGAGAGACCCAGTACTTC.

The chain links TRBV7-6 to TRBJ2-2; D gene unclear. This CDR3 is 13 amino acids long. With 5 bases removed from V and 5 bases from J, the gap between germline ends came to 9 bases. The germline CDR1 and CDR2 sequences are SGHVS and FNYEAQ. CDR3 coding DNA: TGTGCCAGCAGCCCAGACGAGACCGGGGAGCTGTTTTTT. This sequence encodes CASSPDETGELFF.

The rearrangement joins TRBV29-1 to TRBJ2-5; 10 bases are shared with TRBD1. This CDR3 has 13 residues. Trimming at V came to 5 bases and at J to 2 bases, leaving 2 bases not matched to a gene. Per the germline V gene, CDR1 is SQVTM and CDR2 is ANQGSEA. The CDR3 here is CSVQDRGQETQYF. The CDR3 DNA reads as TGCAGCGTTCAGGACAGGGGGCAAGAGACCCAGTACTTC.

The table lists this clone with a count of one. The chain has TRBV19 and TRBJ2-3, with no clear D. Germline V gene sequence: CDR1 LNHDA, CDR2 SQIVND (reference sequence). V was cut by 0 bases and J by 4 bases, with 8 bases left in between. The CDR3 has 14 amino acids. CDR3 in amino acids: CASSIDRFPDTQYF. The CDR3 nucleotides are TGTGCCAGTAGTATAGATCGGTTCCCAGATACGCAGTATTTT.

The J gene is TRBJ2-3, the V gene TRBV5-1; unclear D gene. The CDR3 runs 16 residues. The germline CDR1 and CDR2 sequences are SGHRS and YFSETQ. V was clipped by 0 bases and J by 1 base, with 12 bases between them. This chain's CDR3 is CASSLAGRPGTDTQYF. The CDR3 DNA sequence: TGCGCCAGCAGCTTGGCAGGCCGCCCGGGCACAGATACGCAGTATTTT. Full variable domain (remainder filled in from reference TRBV5-1 and TRBJ2-3): KAGVTQTPRYLIKTRGQQVTLSCSPISGHRSVSWYQQTPGQGLQFLFEYFSETQRNKGNFPGRFSGRQFSNSRSEMNVSTLELGDSALYLCASSLAGRPGTDTQYFGPGTRLTVL.

The J gene is TRBJ2-5, the V gene TRBV19; D is unclear. The V gene's germline CDR1 is LNHDA and CDR2 SQIVND (reference sequence). V gave up 1 base and J gave up 4 bases, with 4 bases separating them. This CDR3 is built from 12 residues. The CDR3 region has the DNA TGTGCCAGTAGTATAGGTTTAGAGACCCAGTACTTC. Amino acids: CASSIGLETQYF.

The chain employs TRBV6-5 and TRBJ1-1; no clear D gene. CDR3 length: 14 amino acids. The germline V and J ends were trimmed by 6 bases and 0 bases, with 11 bases remaining between them. Germline-derived CDR1 and CDR2 are MNHEY and SVGAGI. DNA of the CDR3: TGTGCCAGCAGCCTCGCCTACATGAACACTGAAGCTTTCTTT. It codes for CASSLAYMNTEAFF.

The CDR3 DNA reads TGTGCCAGCAGAATCGATGCAACTAATGAAAAACTGTTTTTT. Protein: CASRIDATNEKLFF. J is TRBJ1-4 and V is TRBV27; no firm D call. Trimming stripped 6 bases from V and 0 bases from J, with 8 bases between. The CDR3 totals 14 residues. Germline V lookup: CDR1 MNHEY, CDR2 SMNVEV (reference sequence).